Described below is a single TCR beta chain sequence and its context. Its antigen is not identified. This entry belongs to a study of blood T cells in healthy people across ages. The study's findings and limits: Diversity was estimated from one million T cells, and these estimates were considered underestimates.

This CDR3 contains 17 residues. The germline V gene has CDR1 SGHNT and CDR2 YYREEE (reference sequence). The V segment lost 3 bases and the J segment 6 bases; nucleotides outside the gene matches: 11. PCR was performed a second time for about 6 to 12 cycles using a sample-barcoded 5' primer and a J-beta primer mix. Each cDNA molecule carried a tag from a template-switch adaptor that contained 12 random nucleotides. TCRdb recomputed calls from the 5' RACE reads with MiXCR, one row per CDR3 protein. The sample records fewer than 1,000,000 distinct CDR3 sequences, around 45% being singletons. A minimum of 7 million PBMCs was isolated per sample.

Input material: blood. This rearrangement joins TRBV5-4 to TRBJ2-3, with 12 bases that match TRBD2. The TCR comes from a man aged 55 to 69 in good health. The CDR3 DNA is TGTGCCAGCAGCTCGGGGGCTAGCGGGGGGGCAAGCGATACGCAGTATTTT. It is translated as CASSSGASGGASDTQYF.